Following are 29 T cell receptor beta chains from one sample sequenced in a study of blood T cell repertoires in COVID-19. Profiled with immunoSEQ multiplex PCR; TCRdb holds only in-frame clones, not every one. Among around 180,000 clones, about 88% were seen once, and the ten largest hold 20% to 30%. Sequencing used peripheral blood. The receptors were gathered from a man aged 60 to 69 with acute or convalescent COVID-19.

The rearrangement links TRBV6-4 to TRBJ2-1; D remains unclear. The CDR3 loop spans 16 amino acids. Looked up from germline, CDR1 is MRHNA and CDR2 is SNTAGT. V lost 4 bases, J lost 0 bases, and 13 bases lay in between. This chain's CDR3 is CASSGIGSSSYNEQFF. DNA of the CDR3: TGTGCCAGCAGTGGAATTGGCTCAAGCTCCTACAATGAGCAGTTCTTC.

The rearrangement uses TRBV5-1 and TRBJ2-2, with 7 bases that match TRBD1. Germline V lookup: CDR1 SGHRS, CDR2 YFSETQ. This CDR3 has 15 amino acids. Trimming took 6 bases from V and 5 from J; bases not matched to a gene: 10. The CDR3 nucleotides are TGCGCCAGCAAAGGGGGCAGGGGAAGGACCGGGGAGCTGTTTTTT. Its translation: CASKGGRGRTGELFF.

The V gene is TRBV28, the J gene TRBJ1-2, with 7 bases lining up with TRBD1. The junction had 7 bases not matched to a gene; V was cut back by 2 bases and J by 4 bases. Germline V gene sequence: CDR1 MDHEN, CDR2 SYDVKM. The CDR3 is made up of 15 amino acids. The CDR3 loop reads CASSLIEAGGYGYTF. The CDR3 nucleotides read TGTGCCAGCAGTTTAATCGAGGCAGGGGGCTATGGCTACACCTTC.

The genes are TRBV7-8 and TRBJ1-2; 7 bases align to TRBD1. There are 13 residues in the CDR3. Germline V gene data show CDR1 as SGHVS and CDR2 as FQNEAQ. J gave up 7 bases and V 6 bases, and 8 bases lay outside the gene matches. The CDR3 DNA reads as TGTGCCAGCAGACCGGGACAGAGCGGTGGCTACACCTTC. Translated: CASRPGQSGGYTF. The full variable domain, its missing parts supplied by reference TRBV7-8 and TRBJ1-2, is GAGVSQSPRYKVAKRGQDVALRCDPISGHVSLFWYQQALGQGPEFLTYFQNEAQLDKSGLPSDRFFAERPEGSVSTLKIQRTQQEDSAVYLCASRPGQSGGYTFGSGTRLTVV.

The rearrangement joins TRBV10-3 to TRBJ1-6; D call uncertain. Per the germline V gene, CDR1 is ENHRY and CDR2 is SYGVKD. This CDR3 spans 14 amino acids. Trimming removed 2 bases at V and 5 bases at J, with 7 bases between. CDR3 bases: TGTGCCATCAGTGAGCGTCCCGATAATTCACCCCTCCACTTT. It is translated as CAISERPDNSPLHF.

The chain has TRBV7-2 and TRBJ2-3; 8 nucleotides match TRBD2. This CDR3 spans 15 amino acids. The V and J ends lost 1 base and 4 bases, in that order; junction bases with no gene match: 4. Germline CDR1 is SGHTA and CDR2 is FQGNSA. The CDR3: CASSLDGGASDTQYF. CDR3 DNA sequence: TGTGCCAGCAGCTTAGACGGGGGGGCTTCAGATACGCAGTATTTT. The entire variable domain, with the rest obtained from reference TRBV7-2 and TRBJ2-3, is as follows: GAGVSQSPSNKVTEKGKDVELRCDPISGHTALYWYRQSLGQGLEFLIYFQGNSAPDKSGLPSDRFSAERTGGSVSTLTIQRTQQEDSAVYLCASSLDGGASDTQYFGPGTRLTVL.

The rearrangement joins TRBV18 to TRBJ2-1, with 9 bases lining up with TRBD2. Germline CDR1 and CDR2: KGHSH and LQKENI. CDR3 size: 16 residues. Trimming removed 0 bases from V and 8 bases from J; junction bases left unmatched: 8. The chain's CDR3 is CASSPPRSGGMDEQFF. Written as DNA, the CDR3 is TGTGCCAGCTCACCACCAAGAAGCGGGGGGATGGATGAGCAGTTCTTC.

The rearrangement joins TRBV24-1 to TRBJ1-5; possible D gene TRBD1, 5 bases. CDR1 and CDR2 (germline): KGHDR, SFDVKD. There are 14 residues in the CDR3. V was trimmed by 7 bases and J by 7 bases, leaving 16 bases between them. CDR3 residues: CATSPGTLGQPQHF. The CDR3 DNA reads TGTGCCACCAGCCCTGGGACTTTGGGCCAGCCCCAGCATTTT.

This clone appeared a few times. The V call is TRBV7-3, the J call TRBJ1-1; D is undetermined. The CDR3 consists of 16 residues. Looked up from germline, CDR1 is SGHTA and CDR2 is FQGTGA. V shed 4 bases and J shed 0 bases, with 15 bases lying between them. The CDR3 nucleotides are TGTGCCAGCAGCTCCCGCGGGCCAGAGATGAACACTGAAGCTTTCTTT. It is translated as CASSSRGPEMNTEAFF.

V usage is TRBV15 and J usage is TRBJ2-1; a possible D gene is TRBD2 (5 bases). Germline V gives CDR1 LNHNV, CDR2 YYDKDF (reference sequence). The CDR3 length is 15 residues. The V and J ends lost 1 base and 3 bases respectively, with 10 bases between them. The CDR3 protein is CATSRVEGNYNEQFF. The CDR3 coding sequence is TGTGCCACCAGCAGAGTAGAGGGTAACTACAATGAGCAGTTCTTC.

This rearrangement joins TRBV5-1 to TRBJ2-2; TRBD2 aligns across 11 bases. The V and J ends lost 0 bases and 3 bases, in that order; junction bases with no gene match: 4. Per germline, CDR1 SGHRS and CDR2 YFSETQ. This CDR3 has 17 amino acids. CDR3 residues: CASSLGTSGPYTGELFF. The CDR3 DNA is TGCGCCAGCAGCTTGGGGACTAGCGGGCCTTACACCGGGGAGCTGTTTTTT.

This chain links TRBV2 with TRBJ2-3, with 8 nucleotides matching TRBD2. Germline assignment: CDR1 SNHLY and CDR2 FYNNEI. V lost 5 bases and J lost 2; bases outside the gene matches: 3. The CDR3 sequence is 14 residues long. The CDR3: CASSPAGATDTQYF. CDR3 in DNA: TGTGCCAGCAGTCCAGCGGGAGCCACAGATACGCAGTATTTT.

The chain employs TRBV9 and TRBJ1-1; 8 bases map to TRBD1. Unmatched junction bases numbered 6, after V lost 3 bases and J lost 5 bases. CDR1 SGDLS and CDR2 YYNGEE come from the germline V gene. CDR3 length equals 14 residues. The CDR3 loop reads CASSAGQGSTEAFF. CDR3 nucleotides: TGTGCCAGCAGCGCAGGACAGGGTAGTACTGAAGCTTTCTTT.

V is TRBV19 and J is TRBJ1-1; D uncertain. The CDR3 runs 11 residues. Per the germline V gene, CDR1 is LNHDA and CDR2 is SQIVND (reference sequence). Deletions cut 5 bases from V and 11 bases from J, with 12 bases between. The CDR3 DNA reads TGTGCCAGTAGTCCCAGTGTGGGCGCTTTCTTT. Translation: CASSPSVGAFF.

This chain links TRBV6-6 with TRBJ2-4; 7 positions agree with TRBD2. The CDR3 contains 20 residues. Germline CDR1 MNHNY, CDR2 SVGAGI (reference sequence). V was clipped by 6 bases and J by 1 base; unmatched bases: 21. The CDR3 DNA is TGTGCCAGCAGCCTATTAAATCCCTTGGGGGGGGTCGGGGCCAAAAACATTCAGTACTTC. Translated, it gives CASSLLNPLGGVGAKNIQYF.

The J gene is TRBJ2-1, the V gene TRBV18, with D possibly TRBD1 on 5 matching bases. This CDR3 is 13 amino acids long. The germline V gene encodes CDR1 KGHSH and CDR2 LQKENI. V shed 2 bases and J shed 5 bases, with 7 bases lying between them. CDR3 amino acids: CASSPSRDNEQFF. The CDR3 DNA is TGTGCCAGCTCACCAAGCAGGGACAATGAGCAGTTCTTC. Full variable domain (rest looked up from reference TRBV18 and TRBJ2-1): NAGVMQNPRHLVRRRGQEARLRCSPMKGHSHVYWYRQLPEEGLKFMVYLQKENIIDESGMPKERFSAEFPKEGPSILRIQQVVRGDSAAYFCASSPSRDNEQFFGPGTRLTVL.

The V and J genes are TRBV7-9 and TRBJ2-7; TRBD2 matches at 9 bases. CDR1 is SEHNR and CDR2 is FQNEAQ in the germline V gene (reference sequence). With V trimmed by 8 bases and J by 2 bases, 7 bases remained unmatched. This CDR3 comprises 14 residues. The DNA of the CDR3 is TGTGCCAGCGATAGCGGGAGAGGCGCCTACGAGCAGTACTTC. This gives the protein CASDSGRGAYEQYF.

The V call is TRBV19, the J call TRBJ1-1, with D unresolved. Trimming removed 7 bases at V and 2 bases at J, with 17 bases between. This CDR3 comprises 15 residues. CDR1 is LNHDA and CDR2 is SQIVND in the germline V gene (reference sequence). The CDR3 region has the DNA TGTGCCAGTACCCTCCTCGACCCGGGAAACACTGAAGCTTTCTTT. Its protein is CASTLLDPGNTEAFF.

CDR3 amino acids: CAISRGNQGADTQYF. The CDR3 coding sequence is TGTGCCATCAGCCGAGGGAACCAGGGGGCAGATACGCAGTATTTT. The chain employs TRBV10-3 and TRBJ2-3; 7 bases fit TRBD1. CDR1 is ENHRY, CDR2 SYGVKD, per germline. With 6 bases clipped from V and 4 bases from J, the junction kept 10 bases outside the gene matches. The CDR3 runs to 15 residues.

The V call is TRBV6-5, the J call TRBJ1-5, with 7 bases identical to TRBD1. The V gene end was trimmed by 6 bases and the J gene end by 6 bases; junction bases not matched to a gene: 2. Germline CDR1 MNHEY, CDR2 SVGAGI. The CDR3 is 12 residues long. The CDR3 DNA is TGTGCCAGCAGAGGGGGCGTTCAGCCCCAGCATTTT. This encodes CASRGGVQPQHF.

The chain joins TRBV7-9 to TRBJ1-2; D is unresolved. The CDR3 is made up of 14 amino acids. V was pared by 1 base and J by 2 bases, with 8 bases between. CDR1 SEHNR and CDR2 FQNEAQ come from the germline V gene (reference sequence). CDR3 residues: CASSLDYQNYGYTF. The CDR3 DNA is TGTGCCAGCAGCTTAGATTATCAGAACTATGGCTACACCTTC.

The chain carries TRBV12-5 and TRBJ2-1, with D uncertain. Trimming left V 1 base short and J 12 bases short, with 10 bases between. Germline CDR1 is LGHNT and CDR2 is FRNRAP. The length of the CDR3 is 12 residues. The CDR3 loop reads CASGLDQSVQFF. Here the CDR3 DNA reads TGTGCTAGTGGTTTGGACCAGTCCGTGCAGTTCTTC.

This rearrangement joins TRBV27 to TRBJ1-2; D gene unclear. Germline values: CDR1 MNHEY, CDR2 SMNVEV (reference sequence). V dropped 11 bases and J dropped 0 bases, with 13 bases sitting between them. This CDR3 has 13 residues. The CDR3 protein is CAASPGSNYGYTF. CDR3 nucleotides: TGTGCCGCCTCTCCAGGTTCTAACTATGGCTACACCTTC.

This chain joins TRBV4-2 and TRBJ2-3; weak D call: TRBD2 (6 bases). V was clipped by 0 bases and J by 0 bases, with 7 bases between them. The CDR3 covers 15 residues. CDR1 LGHNA and CDR2 YNFKEQ come from the germline V gene. The CDR3 DNA reads as TGTGCCAGCAGCCAAGAGGACTACAGCACAGATACGCAGTATTTT. Translated: CASSQEDYSTDTQYF.

The chain uses TRBV27 and TRBJ1-2, with 9 nucleotides matching TRBD1. The V segment lost 0 bases and the J segment 5 bases; nucleotides outside the gene matches: 1. Germline lookup yields CDR1 MNHEY and CDR2 SMNVEV (reference sequence). The CDR3 length is 14 residues. The CDR3 DNA reads TGTGCCAGCAGTTTATCAGGGACAGGGTATGGCTACACCTTC. Amino acids: CASSLSGTGYGYTF.

A few counts support this clone. The CDR3 sequence: CAWSPRADYGYTF. CDR3 in DNA: TGTGCCTGGAGTCCCCGAGCCGATTATGGCTACACCTTC. The rearrangement joins TRBV30 to TRBJ1-2; D remains unclear. The CDR3 spans 13 residues. Germline CDR1 and CDR2: GTSNPN and SVGIG (reference sequence). V dropped 2 bases and J dropped 5 bases, with 12 bases sitting between them.

The CDR3 nucleotides read TGTGCCTGGAGTCTCCTTCGGGGTTATGGCTACACCTTC. It yields the protein CAWSLLRGYGYTF. The chain couples TRBV30 to TRBJ1-2; no reliable D call. Germline V lookup: CDR1 GTSNPN, CDR2 SVGIG (reference sequence). The CDR3 covers 13 residues. V lost 2 bases and J lost 5, with 12 bases in between.

V and J are TRBV18 and TRBJ1-6; 10 nucleotides line up with TRBD1. This CDR3 region has 15 residues. Germline CDR1 and CDR2: KGHSH and LQKENI. The V segment lost 2 bases and the J segment 7 bases; nucleotides outside the gene matches: 2. In nucleotides, the CDR3 is TGTGCCAGCTCACCAGGACAGGGGGTGAATTCACCCCTCCACTTT. It translates to CASSPGQGVNSPLHF.

The rearrangement links TRBV9 to TRBJ1-2; the D gene is possibly TRBD1 (5 bases). This CDR3 spans 13 amino acids. The V end was cut by 2 bases, the J end by 4 bases, with 9 bases between. Germline CDR1 reads SGDLS; CDR2 reads YYNGEE. The CDR3 DNA sequence: TGTGCCAGCAGCGTCTTGGGGGGCTATGGCTACACCTTC. Translation gives CASSVLGGYGYTF.